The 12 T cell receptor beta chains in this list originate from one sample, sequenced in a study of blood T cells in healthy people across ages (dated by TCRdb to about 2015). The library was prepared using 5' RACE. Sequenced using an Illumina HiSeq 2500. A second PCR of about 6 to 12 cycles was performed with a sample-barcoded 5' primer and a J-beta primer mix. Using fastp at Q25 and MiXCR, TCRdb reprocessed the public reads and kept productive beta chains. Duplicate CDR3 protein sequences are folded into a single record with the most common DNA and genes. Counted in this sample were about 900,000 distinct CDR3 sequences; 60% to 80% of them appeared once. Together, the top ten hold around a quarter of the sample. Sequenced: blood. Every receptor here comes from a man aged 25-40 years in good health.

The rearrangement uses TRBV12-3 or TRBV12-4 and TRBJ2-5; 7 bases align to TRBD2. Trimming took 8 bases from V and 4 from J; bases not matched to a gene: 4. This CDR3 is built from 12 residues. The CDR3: CASGRGVETQYF. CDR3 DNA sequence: TGTGCCAGCGGGAGGGGCGTAGAGACCCAGTACTTC.

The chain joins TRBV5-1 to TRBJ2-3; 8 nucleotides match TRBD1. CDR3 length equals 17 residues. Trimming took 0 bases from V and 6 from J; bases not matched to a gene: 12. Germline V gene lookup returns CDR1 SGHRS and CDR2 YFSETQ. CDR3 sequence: CASSLVGSAGGDDTQYF. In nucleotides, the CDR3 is TGCGCCAGCAGCTTGGTGGGTTCGGCAGGGGGCGACGATACGCAGTATTTT.

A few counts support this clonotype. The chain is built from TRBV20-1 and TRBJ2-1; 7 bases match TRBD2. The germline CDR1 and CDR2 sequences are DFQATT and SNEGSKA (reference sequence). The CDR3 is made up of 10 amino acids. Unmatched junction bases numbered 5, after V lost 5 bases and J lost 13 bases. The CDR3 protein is CSALGRAQFF. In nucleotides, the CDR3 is TGCAGTGCTCTTGGGAGGGCACAGTTCTTC.

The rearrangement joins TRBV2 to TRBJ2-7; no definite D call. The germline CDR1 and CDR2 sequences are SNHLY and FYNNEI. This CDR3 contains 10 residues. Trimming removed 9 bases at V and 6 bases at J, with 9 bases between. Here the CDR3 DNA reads TGTGCCAGTTCCGTTATCGAGCAGTACTTC. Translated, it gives CASSVIEQYF.

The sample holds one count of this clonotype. CDR3 residues: CASSQDLMAGGNLDTQYF. The CDR3 coding sequence is TGCGCCAGCAGCCAAGATCTAATGGCGGGGGGAAATTTGGATACGCAGTATTTT. The V gene is TRBV4-3, the J gene TRBJ2-3, with TRBD2 matching 8 bases. The V gene end was trimmed by 0 bases and the J gene end by 6 bases; junction bases not matched to a gene: 14. Per germline, CDR1 LGHNA and CDR2 YSLEER. The CDR3 has 18 residues.

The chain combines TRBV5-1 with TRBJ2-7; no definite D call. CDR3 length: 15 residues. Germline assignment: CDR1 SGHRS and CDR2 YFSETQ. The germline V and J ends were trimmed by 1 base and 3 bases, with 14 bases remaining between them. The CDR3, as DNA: TGCGCCAGCAGCTTGCTATCCGCATCGGGCTACGAGCAGTACTTC. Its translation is CASSLLSASGYEQYF.

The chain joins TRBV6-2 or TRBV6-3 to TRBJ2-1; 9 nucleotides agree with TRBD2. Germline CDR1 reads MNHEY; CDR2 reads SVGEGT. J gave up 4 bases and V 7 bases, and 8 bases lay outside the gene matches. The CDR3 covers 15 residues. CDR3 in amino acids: CASTLFSGGYNEQFF. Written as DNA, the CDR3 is TGTGCCAGCACCCTCTTCAGCGGGGGGTACAATGAGCAGTTCTTC.

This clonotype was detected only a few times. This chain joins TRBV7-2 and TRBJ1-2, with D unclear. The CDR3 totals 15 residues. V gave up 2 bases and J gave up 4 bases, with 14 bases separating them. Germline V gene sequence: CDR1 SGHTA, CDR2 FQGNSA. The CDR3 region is CASSLNPLDSYGYTF. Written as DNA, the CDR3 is TGTGCCAGCAGCTTAAACCCTCTGGATTCCTATGGCTACACCTTC.

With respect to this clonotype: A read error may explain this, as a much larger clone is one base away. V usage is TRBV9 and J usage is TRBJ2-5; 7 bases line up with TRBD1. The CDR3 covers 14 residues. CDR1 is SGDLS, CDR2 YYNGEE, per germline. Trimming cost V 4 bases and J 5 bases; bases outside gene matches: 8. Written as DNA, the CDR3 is TGTGCCAGCAGCTCCTCGACAGGGTGGGAGACCCAGTACTTC. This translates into CASSSSTGWETQYF. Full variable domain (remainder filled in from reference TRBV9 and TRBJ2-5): DSGVTQTPKHLITATGQRVTLRCSPRSGDLSVYWYQQSLDQGLQFLIQYYNGEERAKGNILERFSAQQFPDLHSELNLSSLELGDSALYFCASSSSTGWETQYFGPGTRLLVL.

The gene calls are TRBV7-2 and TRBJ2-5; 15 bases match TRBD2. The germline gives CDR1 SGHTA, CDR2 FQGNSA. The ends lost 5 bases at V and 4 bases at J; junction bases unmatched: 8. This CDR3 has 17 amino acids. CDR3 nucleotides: TGTGCCAGCAGCCTTGGACTAGCGGGGGGGTGGTCAGAGACCCAGTACTTC. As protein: CASSLGLAGGWSETQYF.

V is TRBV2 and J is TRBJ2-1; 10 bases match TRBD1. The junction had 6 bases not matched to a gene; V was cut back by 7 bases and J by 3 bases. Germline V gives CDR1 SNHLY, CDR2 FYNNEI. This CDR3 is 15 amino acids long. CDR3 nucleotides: TGTGCCAGCACCCCGGGACAGGGGTTCTACAATGAGCAGTTCTTC. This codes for CASTPGQGFYNEQFF.

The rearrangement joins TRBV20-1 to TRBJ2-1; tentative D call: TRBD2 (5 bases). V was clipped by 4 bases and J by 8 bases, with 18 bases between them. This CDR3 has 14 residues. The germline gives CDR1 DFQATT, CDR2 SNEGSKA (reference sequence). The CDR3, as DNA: TGCAGTGCTAAGGCCGTGACTATTATCCATGAGCAGTTCTTC. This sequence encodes CSAKAVTIIHEQFF.